This T cell receptor beta chain came from a study of T cells in Graves' hyperthyroidism and ophthalmopathy. This clonotype has a count of ten or more. Amplification of TCR beta CDR3 regions used RNA as the template. RT-PCR in the first round (using the HTBI primer set) targeted the TCR CDR3. MiXCR was run by TCRdb on the multiplex PCR reads, yielding one entry per CDR3 protein. The top ten clones hold roughly 19% of a sample with 550,000 to 600,000 distinct CDR3 sequences, 35% to 55% of them seen once. Looked up from germline, CDR1 is SNHLY and CDR2 is FYNNEI. The CDR3 runs to 14 residues. With 10 bases clipped from V and 5 bases from J, the junction kept 7 bases outside the gene matches.

J is TRBJ1-5 and V is TRBV2, with TRBD1 identical over 11 bases. The TCR was taken from an adult woman with Graves' disease, either hyperthyroidism or ophthalmopathy (not recorded which). Sequenced sample: peripheral blood or thyroid tissue (not recorded which). The CDR3 region has the DNA TGTGCCACCCGGGACAGGGGGAGGGATCAGCCCCAGCATTTT. This codes for CATRDRGRDQPQHF.